This TCR beta chain was captured in a study of blood T cell repertoires in COVID-19. Turning to the study itself: There were acute and convalescent COVID-19 samples, and they came from the United States, Italy and Spain. T cells, B-cell-depleted T cells, or PBMCs supplied cDNA or gDNA.

The repertoire was sequenced with immunoSEQ multiplex PCR; TCRdb's copy has only in-frame clones and lacks some. This table holds nearly 200,000 clones, about 86% found once. V lost 1 base and J lost 4, with 12 bases in between. Per the germline V gene, CDR1 is MGHRA and CDR2 is YSYEKL. This CDR3 region has 15 residues. The specimen was peripheral blood. This chain connects TRBV4-1 to TRBJ2-3, with D perhaps TRBD2 (6 bases). This TCR was recovered from a woman between 65 and 79 years old with acute or convalescent COVID-19. The chain's CDR3 is CASSQGLEGADTQYF. The CDR3 DNA reads as TGCGCCAGCAGCCAAGGGTTGGAGGGAGCAGATACGCAGTATTTT.